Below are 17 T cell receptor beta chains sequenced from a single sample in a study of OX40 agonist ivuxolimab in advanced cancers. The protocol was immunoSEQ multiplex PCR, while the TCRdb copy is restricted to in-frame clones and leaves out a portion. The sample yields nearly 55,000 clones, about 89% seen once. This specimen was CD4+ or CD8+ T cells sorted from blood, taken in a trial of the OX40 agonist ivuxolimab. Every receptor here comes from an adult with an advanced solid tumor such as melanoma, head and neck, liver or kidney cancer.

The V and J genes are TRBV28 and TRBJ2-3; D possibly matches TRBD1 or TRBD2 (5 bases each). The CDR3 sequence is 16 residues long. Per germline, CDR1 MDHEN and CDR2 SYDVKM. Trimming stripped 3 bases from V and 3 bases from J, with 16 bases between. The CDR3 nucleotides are TGTGCCAGCAGTTTGCCCCGGGACGGCGAAACAGATACGCAGTATTTT. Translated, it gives CASSLPRDGETDTQYF.

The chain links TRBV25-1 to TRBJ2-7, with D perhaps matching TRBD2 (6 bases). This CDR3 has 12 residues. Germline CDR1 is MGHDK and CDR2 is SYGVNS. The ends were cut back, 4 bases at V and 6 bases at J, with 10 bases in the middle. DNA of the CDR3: TGTGCCAGCAGTGCCCAGGGAGGCGAGCAGTACTTC. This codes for CASSAQGGEQYF.

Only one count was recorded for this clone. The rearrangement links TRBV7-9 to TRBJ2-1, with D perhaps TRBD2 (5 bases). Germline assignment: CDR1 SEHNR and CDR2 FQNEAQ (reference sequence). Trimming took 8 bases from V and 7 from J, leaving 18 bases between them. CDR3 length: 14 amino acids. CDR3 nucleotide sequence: TGTGCCAGCGGGAGCTATCCCTTACGGAATGAGCAGTTCTTC. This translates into CASGSYPLRNEQFF.

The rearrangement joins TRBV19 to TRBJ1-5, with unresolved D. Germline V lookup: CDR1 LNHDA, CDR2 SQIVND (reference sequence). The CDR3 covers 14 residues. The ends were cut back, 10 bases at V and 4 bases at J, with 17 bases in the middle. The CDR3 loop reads CATGREAVNQPQHF. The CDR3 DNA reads TGTGCCACGGGTAGAGAGGCGGTGAATCAGCCCCAGCATTTT. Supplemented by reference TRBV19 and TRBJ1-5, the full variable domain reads DGGITQSPKYLFRKEGQNVTLSCEQNLNHDAMYWYRQDPGQGLRLIYYSQIVNDFQKGDIAEGYSVSREKKESFPLTVTSAQKNPTAFYLCATGREAVNQPQHFGDGTRLSIL.

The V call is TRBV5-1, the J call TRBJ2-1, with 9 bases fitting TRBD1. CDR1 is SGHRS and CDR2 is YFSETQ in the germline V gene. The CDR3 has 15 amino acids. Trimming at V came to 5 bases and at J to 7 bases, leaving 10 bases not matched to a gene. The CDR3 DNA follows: TGCGCCAGCAGATCTGCCGGGACAGGGCATAATGAGCAGTTCTTC. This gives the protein CASRSAGTGHNEQFF.

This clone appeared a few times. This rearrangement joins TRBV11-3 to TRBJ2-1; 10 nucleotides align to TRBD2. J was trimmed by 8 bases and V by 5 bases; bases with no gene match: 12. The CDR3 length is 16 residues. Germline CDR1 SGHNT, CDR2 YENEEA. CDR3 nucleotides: TGTGCCAGCAGCCATACTAGCGGGGAACCGGGCTATGAGCAGTTCTTC. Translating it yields CASSHTSGEPGYEQFF.

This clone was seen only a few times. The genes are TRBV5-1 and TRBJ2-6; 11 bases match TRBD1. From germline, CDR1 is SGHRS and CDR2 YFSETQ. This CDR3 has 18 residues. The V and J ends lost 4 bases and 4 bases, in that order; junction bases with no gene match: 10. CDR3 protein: CASSPSGQGAFGANVLTF. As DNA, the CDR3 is TGCGCCAGCAGCCCGTCAGGACAGGGGGCGTTCGGGGCCAACGTCCTGACTTTC.

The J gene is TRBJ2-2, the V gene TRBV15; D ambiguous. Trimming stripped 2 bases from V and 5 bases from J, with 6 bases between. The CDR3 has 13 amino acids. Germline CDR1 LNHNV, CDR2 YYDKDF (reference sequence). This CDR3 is CATSRSPTGELFF. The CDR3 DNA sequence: TGTGCCACCAGCAGATCCCCAACCGGGGAGCTGTTTTTT.

The CDR3 spells CASSLATGGGQPQHF. CDR3 coding DNA: TGTGCCAGCAGCTTAGCCACAGGGGGCGGTCAGCCCCAGCATTTT. The chain joins TRBV7-6 to TRBJ1-5; 9 positions agree with TRBD1. Trimming took 0 bases from V and 6 from J; bases not matched to a gene: 3. This CDR3 region has 15 residues. Germline V gives CDR1 SGHVS, CDR2 FNYEAQ.

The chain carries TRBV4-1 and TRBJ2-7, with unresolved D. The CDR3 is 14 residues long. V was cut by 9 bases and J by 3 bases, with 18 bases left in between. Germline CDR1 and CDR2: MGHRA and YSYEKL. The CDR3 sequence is CASARQVGNYEQYF. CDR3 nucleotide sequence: TGCGCCAGTGCTAGGCAGGTGGGAAACTACGAGCAGTACTTC.

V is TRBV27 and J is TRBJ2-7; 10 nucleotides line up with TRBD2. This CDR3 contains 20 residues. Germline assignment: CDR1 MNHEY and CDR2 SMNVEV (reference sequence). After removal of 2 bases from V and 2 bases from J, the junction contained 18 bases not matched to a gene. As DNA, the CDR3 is TGTGCCAGCAGTTTACTTGGACAGGCGATCGGTAGCGGGAGGACCTACGAGCAGTACTTC. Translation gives CASSLLGQAIGSGRTYEQYF.

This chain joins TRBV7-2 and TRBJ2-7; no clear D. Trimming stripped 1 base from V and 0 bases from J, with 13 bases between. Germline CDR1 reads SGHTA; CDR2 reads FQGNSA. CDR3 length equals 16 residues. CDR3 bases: TGTGCCAGCAGCTTAGGGGCTGGATGGGTCTCCTACGAGCAGTACTTC. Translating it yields CASSLGAGWVSYEQYF.

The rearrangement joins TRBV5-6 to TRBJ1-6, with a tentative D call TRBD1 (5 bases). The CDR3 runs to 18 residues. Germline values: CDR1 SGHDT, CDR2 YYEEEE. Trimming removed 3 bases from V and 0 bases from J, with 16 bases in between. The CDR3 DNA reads TGTGCCAGCAGCTCCGCCGGTGGGGGAAGCTCCTATAATTCACCCCTCCACTTT. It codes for CASSSAGGGSSYNSPLHF.

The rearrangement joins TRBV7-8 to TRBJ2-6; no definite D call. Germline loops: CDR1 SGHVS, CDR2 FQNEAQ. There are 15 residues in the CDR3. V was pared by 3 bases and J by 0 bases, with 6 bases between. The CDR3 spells CASSFSSSGANVLTF. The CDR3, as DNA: TGTGCCAGCAGCTTCAGCTCCTCTGGGGCCAACGTCCTGACTTTC.

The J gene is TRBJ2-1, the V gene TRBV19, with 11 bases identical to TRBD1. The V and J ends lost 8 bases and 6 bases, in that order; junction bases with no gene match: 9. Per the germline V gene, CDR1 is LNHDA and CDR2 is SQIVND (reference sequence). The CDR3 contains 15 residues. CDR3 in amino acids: CASSDPGTGGNEQFF. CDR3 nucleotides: TGTGCCAGTTCAGATCCCGGGACAGGGGGCAATGAGCAGTTCTTC. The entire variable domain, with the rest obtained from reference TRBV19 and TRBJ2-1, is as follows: DGGITQSPKYLFRKEGQNVTLSCEQNLNHDAMYWYRQDPGQGLRLIYYSQIVNDFQKGDIAEGYSVSREKKESFPLTVTSAQKNPTAFYLCASSDPGTGGNEQFFGPGTRLTVL.

CDR3 nucleotide sequence: TGTGCCAGCAGCCAAGTCATACGGGACAGGGGGCGTCTAGTTACCGGCTACACCTTC. Protein sequence: CASSQVIRDRGRLVTGYTF. The rearrangement links TRBV14 to TRBJ1-2, with TRBD1 matching 12 bases. Germline values: CDR1 SGHDN, CDR2 FVKESK. V was clipped by 1 base and J by 8 bases; unmatched bases: 17. The CDR3 has 19 residues.

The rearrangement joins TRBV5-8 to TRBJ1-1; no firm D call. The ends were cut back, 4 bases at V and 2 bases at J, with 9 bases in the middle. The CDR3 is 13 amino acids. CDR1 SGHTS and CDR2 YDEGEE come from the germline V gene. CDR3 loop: CASSPRVNTEAFF. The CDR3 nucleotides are TGTGCCAGCAGCCCCCGGGTCAACACTGAAGCTTTCTTT.